The 10 T cell receptor beta chains below were found in one sample sequenced in a study of cytotoxic CD8 clonotypes in ibrutinib-treated CLL. Sequencing was performed with immunoSEQ multiplex PCR; in TCRdb, only in-frame clones are kept and a portion is missing. The sample shows over 95,000 clones, approximately 56% of them seen only once. Specimen: PBMCs, collected after 24 months of ibrutinib treatment. The receptor source for this set is a human donor with chronic lymphocytic leukemia.

This clone was recorded a few times. The gene calls are TRBV7-3 and TRBJ1-6; possible D gene TRBD1, 6 bases. Germline V gene sequence: CDR1 SGHTA, CDR2 FQGTGA. The V gene lost 5 bases and the J gene lost 7 bases, with 15 bases spanning the gap. The CDR3 is 15 residues long. CDR3 sequence: CASSLEGGRNSPLHF. The CDR3 region has the DNA TGTGCCAGCAGCCTCGAAGGGGGAAGAAATTCACCCCTCCACTTT.

The V gene is TRBV9, the J gene TRBJ1-1, with D perhaps TRBD1 (5 bases). The CDR3 loop spans 12 amino acids. V was pared by 7 bases and J by 3 bases, with 10 bases between. CDR1 and CDR2 from the germline V gene are SGDLS and YYNGEE. DNA of the CDR3: TGTGCCAGCGGAGGGGTGTACACTGAAGCTTTCTTT. It specifies CASGGVYTEAFF.

This chain links TRBV30 with TRBJ2-6; a weak D match, TRBD2 (5 bases). This CDR3 has 16 residues. The V gene's germline CDR1 is GTSNPN and CDR2 SVGIG (reference sequence). The ends were cut back, 0 bases at V and 12 bases at J, with 21 bases in the middle. The CDR3 spells CAWSVPAALRRPVLTF. CDR3 nucleotide sequence: TGTGCCTGGAGTGTTCCAGCCGCCCTCCGGAGGCCCGTCCTGACTTTC.

This clone has just a few counts. The CDR3 spells CASSQQMAFSYEQYF. The DNA for the CDR3 is TGTGCCAGCAGCCAACAGATGGCCTTCTCCTACGAGCAGTACTTC. This sequence joins TRBV7-9 and TRBJ2-7; D ambiguous. From germline, CDR1 is SEHNR and CDR2 FQNEAQ (reference sequence). The CDR3 is 15 residues long. V was trimmed by 5 bases and J by 0 bases, leaving 14 bases between them.

The rearrangement uses TRBV5-1 and TRBJ2-3, with 7 positions matching TRBD1. The CDR3 covers 14 residues. After removal of 4 bases from V and 2 bases from J, the junction contained 4 bases not matched to a gene. Germline V gives CDR1 SGHRS, CDR2 YFSETQ. Here the CDR3 reads CASSRGQDTDTQYF. The CDR3 DNA is TGCGCCAGCAGCCGCGGACAGGACACAGATACGCAGTATTTT.

The rearrangement uses TRBV5-8 and TRBJ2-5; D unclear. This CDR3 has 14 residues. V lost 0 bases to trimming and J lost 5 bases, with 11 bases between them. Germline CDR1 reads SGHTS; CDR2 reads YDEGEE. This CDR3 reads CASSLVPLWETQYF. CDR3 in DNA: TGTGCCAGCAGCTTGGTACCCCTCTGGGAGACCCAGTACTTC.

This clone was detected only a few times. This chain links TRBV2 with TRBJ2-7, with 7 nucleotides matching TRBD1. V was clipped by 9 bases and J by 6 bases; unmatched bases: 20. The CDR3 loop spans 16 amino acids. Germline CDR1 reads SNHLY; CDR2 reads FYNNEI. The CDR3 DNA reads as TGTGCCAGAGCTTCTGCACAGGGGACCTCTTTTAGCGAGCAGTACTTC. Its protein product is CARASAQGTSFSEQYF.

The CDR3 protein is CASSSGTGGADTQYF. The CDR3, as DNA: TGCGCCAGCAGCTCCGGGACAGGGGGCGCAGATACGCAGTATTTT. The chain recombines TRBV5-1 with TRBJ2-3; 12 bases line up with TRBD1. The ends lost 3 bases at V and 4 bases at J; junction bases unmatched: 3. The CDR3 loop spans 15 amino acids. Germline V lookup: CDR1 SGHRS, CDR2 YFSETQ.

V gene TRBV5-1 combines with J gene TRBJ2-1, with 9 bases identical to TRBD1. The J segment lost 0 bases and the V segment lost 9 bases, leaving 7 bases of the junction unmatched. The length of the CDR3 is 15 residues. CDR1 is SGHRS, CDR2 YFSETQ, per germline. CDR3 residues: CATMEQGASYNEQFF. The DNA for the CDR3 is TGCGCCACCATGGAACAGGGGGCCTCCTACAATGAGCAGTTCTTC.

The chain has TRBV7-2 and TRBJ2-7; D gene uncertain. The CDR3 covers 15 residues. CDR1 and CDR2 (germline): SGHTA, FQGNSA. Trimming pared 5 bases from V and 4 bases from J, leaving 18 bases between. This CDR3 is CASSGRPTPIYEQYF. The CDR3 DNA reads TGTGCCAGCAGCGGAAGACCGACACCAATTTACGAGCAGTACTTC. Supplemented by reference TRBV7-2 and TRBJ2-7, the full variable domain reads GAGVSQSPSNKVTEKGKDVELRCDPISGHTALYWYRQSLGQGLEFLIYFQGNSAPDKSGLPSDRFSAERTGGSVSTLTIQRTQQEDSAVYLCASSGRPTPIYEQYFGPGTRLTVT.